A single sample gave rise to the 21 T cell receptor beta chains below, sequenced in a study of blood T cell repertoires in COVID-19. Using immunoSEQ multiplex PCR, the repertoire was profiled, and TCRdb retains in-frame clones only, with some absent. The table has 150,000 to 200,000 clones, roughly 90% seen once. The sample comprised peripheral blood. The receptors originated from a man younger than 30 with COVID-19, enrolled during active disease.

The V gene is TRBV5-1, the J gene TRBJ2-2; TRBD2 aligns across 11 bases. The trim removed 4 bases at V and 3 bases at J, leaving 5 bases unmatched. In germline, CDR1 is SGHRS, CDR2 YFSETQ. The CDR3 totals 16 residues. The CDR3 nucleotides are TGCGCCAGCAGCAAACTAGCGGGAGTCGACACCGGGGAGCTGTTTTTT. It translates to CASSKLAGVDTGELFF. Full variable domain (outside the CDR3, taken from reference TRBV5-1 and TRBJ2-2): KAGVTQTPRYLIKTRGQQVTLSCSPISGHRSVSWYQQTPGQGLQFLFEYFSETQRNKGNFPGRFSGRQFSNSRSEMNVSTLELGDSALYLCASSKLAGVDTGELFFGEGSRLTVL.

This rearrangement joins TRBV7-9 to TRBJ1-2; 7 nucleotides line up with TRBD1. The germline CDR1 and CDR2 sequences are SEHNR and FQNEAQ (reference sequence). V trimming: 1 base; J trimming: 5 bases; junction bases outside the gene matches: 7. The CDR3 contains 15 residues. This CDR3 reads CASSLVLDRAYGYTF. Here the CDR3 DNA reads TGTGCCAGCAGCTTAGTATTAGACAGGGCTTATGGCTACACCTTC.

The CDR3 is CASSPRGTRSNTGELFF. The CDR3 coding sequence is TGTGCCAGCTCACCCCGCGGGACGCGGTCGAACACCGGGGAGCTGTTTTTT. The V call is TRBV18, the J call TRBJ2-2; possibly TRBD2 for D (6 bases). V dropped 3 bases and J dropped 0 bases, with 14 bases sitting between them. This CDR3 spans 17 amino acids. In germline, CDR1 is KGHSH, CDR2 LQKENI. The complete variable domain, with remaining parts taken from reference TRBV18 and TRBJ2-2, reads NAGVMQNPRHLVRRRGQEARLRCSPMKGHSHVYWYRQLPEEGLKFMVYLQKENIIDESGMPKERFSAEFPKEGPSILRIQQVVRGDSAAYFCASSPRGTRSNTGELFFGEGSRLTVL.

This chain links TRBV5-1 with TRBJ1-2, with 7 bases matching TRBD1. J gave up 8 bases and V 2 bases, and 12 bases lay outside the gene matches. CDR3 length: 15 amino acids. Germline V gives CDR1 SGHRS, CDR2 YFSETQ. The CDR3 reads CASSFTTGRGRGYTF. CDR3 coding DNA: TGCGCCAGCAGCTTCACAACGGGTAGGGGGCGAGGCTACACCTTC.

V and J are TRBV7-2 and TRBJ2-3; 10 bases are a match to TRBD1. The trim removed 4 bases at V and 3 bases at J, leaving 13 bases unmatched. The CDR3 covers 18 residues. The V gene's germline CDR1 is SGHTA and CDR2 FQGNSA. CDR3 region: CASSSPGQGRKFTDTQYF. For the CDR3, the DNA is TGTGCCAGCAGCTCCCCGGGACAGGGGCGAAAATTTACAGATACGCAGTATTTT. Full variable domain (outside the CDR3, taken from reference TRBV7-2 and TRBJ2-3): GAGVSQSPSNKVTEKGKDVELRCDPISGHTALYWYRQSLGQGLEFLIYFQGNSAPDKSGLPSDRFSAERTGGSVSTLTIQRTQQEDSAVYLCASSSPGQGRKFTDTQYFGPGTRLTVL.

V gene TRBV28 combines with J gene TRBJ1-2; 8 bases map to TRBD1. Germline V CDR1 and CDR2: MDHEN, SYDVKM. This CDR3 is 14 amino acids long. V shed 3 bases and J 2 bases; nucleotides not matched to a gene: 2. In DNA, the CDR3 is TGTGCCAGCAGTTTGGGACAGGACAACTATGGCTACACCTTC. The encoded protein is CASSLGQDNYGYTF.

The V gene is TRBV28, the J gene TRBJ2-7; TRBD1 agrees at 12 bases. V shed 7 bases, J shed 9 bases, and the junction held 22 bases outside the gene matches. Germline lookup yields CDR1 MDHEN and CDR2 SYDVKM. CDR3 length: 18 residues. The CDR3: CASTLWDRGQGPLGGQYF. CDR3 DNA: TGTGCCAGCACCCTATGGGACAGGGGGCAGGGGCCACTAGGCGGGCAGTACTTC.

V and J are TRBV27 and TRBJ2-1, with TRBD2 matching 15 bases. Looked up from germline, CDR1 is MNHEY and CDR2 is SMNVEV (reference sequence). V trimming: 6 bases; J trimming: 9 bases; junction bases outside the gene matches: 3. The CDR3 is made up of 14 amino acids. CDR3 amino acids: CASRGLAGGGEQFF. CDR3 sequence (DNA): TGTGCCAGCAGGGGACTAGCGGGAGGAGGTGAGCAGTTCTTC.

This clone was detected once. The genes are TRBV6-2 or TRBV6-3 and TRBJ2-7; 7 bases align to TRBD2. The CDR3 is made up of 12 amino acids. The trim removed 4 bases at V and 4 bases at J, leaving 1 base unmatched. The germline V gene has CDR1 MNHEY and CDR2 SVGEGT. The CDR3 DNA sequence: TGTGCCAGCAGTTGGGGGGGTTACGAGCAGTACTTC. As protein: CASSWGGYEQYF.

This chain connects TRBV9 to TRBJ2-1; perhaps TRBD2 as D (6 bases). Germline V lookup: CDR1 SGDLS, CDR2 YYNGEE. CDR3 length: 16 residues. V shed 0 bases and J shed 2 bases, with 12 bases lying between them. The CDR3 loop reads CASSVGGAGTYNEQFF. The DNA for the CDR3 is TGTGCCAGCAGCGTAGGTGGCGCGGGAACCTACAATGAGCAGTTCTTC.

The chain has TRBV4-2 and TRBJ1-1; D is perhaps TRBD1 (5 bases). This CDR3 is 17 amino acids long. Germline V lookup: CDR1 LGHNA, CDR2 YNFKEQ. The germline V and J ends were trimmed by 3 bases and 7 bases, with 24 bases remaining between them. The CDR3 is CASSHNYPGSPSLEAFF. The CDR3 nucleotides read TGTGCCAGCAGCCATAATTACCCAGGGTCACCATCTCTTGAAGCTTTCTTT.

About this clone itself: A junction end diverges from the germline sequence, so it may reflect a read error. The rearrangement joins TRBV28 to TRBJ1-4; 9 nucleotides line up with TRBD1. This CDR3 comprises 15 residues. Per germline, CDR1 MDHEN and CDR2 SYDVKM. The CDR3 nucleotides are TGTGCCAGCAGTTCCAACAGGGGGCGGGGTGAAAAACTGCTTTTT. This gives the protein CASSSNRGRGEKLLF.

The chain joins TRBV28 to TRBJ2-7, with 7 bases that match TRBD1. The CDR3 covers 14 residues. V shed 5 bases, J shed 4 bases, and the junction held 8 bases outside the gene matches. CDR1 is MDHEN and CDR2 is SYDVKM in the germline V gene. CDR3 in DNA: TGTGCCAGCAGTCCCGGGACAGACAAGTACGAGCAGTACTTC. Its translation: CASSPGTDKYEQYF. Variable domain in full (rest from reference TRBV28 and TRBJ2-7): DVKVTQSSRYLVKRTGEKVFLECVQDMDHENMFWYRQDPGLGLRLIYFSYDVKMKEKGDIPEGYSVSREKKERFSLILESASTNQTSMYLCASSPGTDKYEQYFGPGTRLTVT.

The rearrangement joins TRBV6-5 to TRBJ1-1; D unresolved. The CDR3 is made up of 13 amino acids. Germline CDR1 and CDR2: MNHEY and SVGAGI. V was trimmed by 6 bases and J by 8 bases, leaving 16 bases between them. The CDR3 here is CASSQTPGREAFF. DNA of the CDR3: TGTGCCAGCAGCCAAACCCCGGGGAGGGAAGCTTTCTTT.

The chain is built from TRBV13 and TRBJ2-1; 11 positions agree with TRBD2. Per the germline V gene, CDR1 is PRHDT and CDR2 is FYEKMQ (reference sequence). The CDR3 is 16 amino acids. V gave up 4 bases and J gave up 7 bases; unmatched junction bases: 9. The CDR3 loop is CASSSLAGGPGNEQFF. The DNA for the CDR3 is TGTGCCAGCAGCTCTTTAGCGGGAGGGCCAGGGAATGAGCAGTTCTTC.

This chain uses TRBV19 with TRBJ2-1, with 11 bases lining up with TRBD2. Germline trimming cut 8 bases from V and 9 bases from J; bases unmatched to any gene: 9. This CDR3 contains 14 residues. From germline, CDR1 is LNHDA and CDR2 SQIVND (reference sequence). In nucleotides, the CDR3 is TGTGCCAGTCGCCTTATAGCGGGAGGGGGTGAGCAGTTCTTC. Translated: CASRLIAGGGEQFF.

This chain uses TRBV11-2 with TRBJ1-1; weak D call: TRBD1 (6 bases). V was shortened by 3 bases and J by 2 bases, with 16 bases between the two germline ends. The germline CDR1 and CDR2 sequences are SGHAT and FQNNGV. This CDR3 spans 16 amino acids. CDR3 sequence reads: CASSFPQGPLNTEAFF. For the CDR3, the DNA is TGTGCCAGCAGCTTTCCCCAGGGGCCACTTAACACTGAAGCTTTCTTT. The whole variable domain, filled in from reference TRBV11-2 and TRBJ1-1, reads EAGVAQSPRYKIIEKRQSVAFWCNPISGHATLYWYQQILGQGPKLLIQFQNNGVVDDSQLPKDRFSAERLKGVDSTLKIQPAKLEDSAVYLCASSFPQGPLNTEAFFGQGTRLTVV.

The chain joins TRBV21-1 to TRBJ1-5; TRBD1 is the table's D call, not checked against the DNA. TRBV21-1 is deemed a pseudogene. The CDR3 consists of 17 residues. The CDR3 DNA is TGTGCCAGCAGCAATGAAAGGACAGGGAATAGCAATCAGCCCCAGCATTTT. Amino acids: CASSNERTGNSNQPQHF.

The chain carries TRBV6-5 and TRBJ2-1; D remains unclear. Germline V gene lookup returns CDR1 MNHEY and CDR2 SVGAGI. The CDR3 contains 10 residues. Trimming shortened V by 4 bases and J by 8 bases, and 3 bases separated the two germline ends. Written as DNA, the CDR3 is TGTGCCAGCAGTTCCGATGAGCAGTTCTTC. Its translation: CASSSDEQFF.

The CDR3 DNA is TGTGCCAGCAGCGTAGGGATTAGCGGGAGTTTATCCTACAATGAGCAGTTCTTC. Translated, it gives CASSVGISGSLSYNEQFF. The chain employs TRBV9 and TRBJ2-1; 9 nucleotides align to TRBD2. The germline CDR1 and CDR2 sequences are SGDLS and YYNGEE. The ends lost 0 bases at V and 1 base at J; junction bases unmatched: 8. The CDR3 runs 18 residues.

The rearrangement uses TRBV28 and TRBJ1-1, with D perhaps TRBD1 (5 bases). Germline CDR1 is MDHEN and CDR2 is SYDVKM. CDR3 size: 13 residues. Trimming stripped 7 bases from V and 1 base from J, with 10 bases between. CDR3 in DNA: TGTGCCAGCAATGCTACAGGGAACACTGAAGCTTTCTTT. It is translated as CASNATGNTEAFF.